This TCR beta chain was profiled in a study of blood T cell repertoires in COVID-19. This CDR3 comprises 14 residues. The V gene end was trimmed by 5 bases and the J gene end by 7 bases; junction bases not matched to a gene: 11. The germline V gene has CDR1 SGHNT and CDR2 YYREEE (reference sequence). The assay was immunoSEQ multiplex PCR, and TCRdb's table has in-frame clones only and misses some. The sample lists over 150,000 clones, around 90% occurring once. The J gene is TRBJ1-2, the V gene TRBV5-4, with 7 bases aligning to TRBD1. The TCR was taken from a woman aged 25 to 39 who had recovered from COVID-19. The sample was PBMCs or T cells enriched from blood (not recorded which). The chain's CDR3 is CASRSDRVKGGYTF. DNA of the CDR3: TGTGCCAGCAGGTCCGACAGGGTGAAAGGTGGCTACACCTTC.